These 27 T cell receptor beta chains were sequenced from one sample in a study of T cells in Graves' hyperthyroidism and ophthalmopathy. Template material for amplifying TCR beta CDR3 regions consisted of RNA transcripts. Carried out on the TCR CDR3, a first-round RT-PCR used the HTBI primer set. MiXCR was run by TCRdb on the multiplex PCR reads, yielding one entry per CDR3 protein. The repertoire has 400,000 to 550,000 distinct CDR3 sequences, approximately 25% of them found once; the top ten carry 11%. What was sequenced was blood. The source is a woman in her thirties with Graves' ophthalmopathy.

The chain has TRBV5-5 and TRBJ2-5; a weak D match, TRBD1 (5 bases). The CDR3 sequence is 13 residues long. Looked up from germline, CDR1 is SGHKS and CDR2 is YYEKEE (reference sequence). V lost 5 bases to trimming and J lost 2 bases, with 10 bases between them. CDR3 in DNA: TGTGCCAGCAGACAGACAGCACAAGAGACCCAGTACTTC. It yields the protein CASRQTAQETQYF.

Ten or more counts support this clonotype. J is TRBJ1-2 and V is TRBV6-5; 7 bases align to TRBD1. The ends lost 6 bases at V and 1 base at J; junction bases unmatched: 8. The CDR3 is 15 residues long. CDR1 is MNHEY, CDR2 SVGAGI, per germline. The CDR3 loop is CASSPQGGYNYGYTF. In DNA, the CDR3 is TGTGCCAGCAGCCCTCAGGGGGGCTATAACTATGGCTACACCTTC.

This chain joins TRBV27 and TRBJ2-7; D is uncertain. V lost 6 bases, J lost 1 base, and 10 bases lay in between. This CDR3 comprises 13 residues. Germline CDR1 and CDR2: MNHEY and SMNVEV (reference sequence). CDR3 coding DNA: TGTGCCAGCAGGCCGTTTGGATCCTACGAGCAGTACTTC. The encoded protein is CASRPFGSYEQYF.

This rearrangement joins TRBV24-1 to TRBJ1-3; D possibly corresponds to TRBD1 (5 bases). Germline CDR1 and CDR2: KGHDR and SFDVKD. This CDR3 has 18 residues. Between the trimmed V and J ends, which lost 5 bases and 0 bases, there was a span of 19 bases. CDR3 nucleotides: TGTGCCACCAGTGTCCGGGGACTACGAAAGCGCTCTGGAAACACCATATATTTT. It encodes CATSVRGLRKRSGNTIYF.

The chain employs TRBV14 and TRBJ1-2; D not certain. The CDR3 runs 13 residues. CDR1 is SGHDN, CDR2 FVKESK, per germline. Trimming left V 0 bases short and J 4 bases short, with 6 bases between. For the CDR3, the DNA is TGTGCCAGCAGCCAAGAGCAAAGCTATGGCTACACCTTC. Translation: CASSQEQSYGYTF.

The chain carries TRBV2 and TRBJ1-3, with D uncertain. From germline, CDR1 is SNHLY and CDR2 FYNNEI. Trimming pared 1 base from V and 1 base from J, leaving 8 bases between. The CDR3 has 15 residues. CDR3 DNA sequence: TGTGCCAGCAGTGAAGAGTCCGGGTCTGGAAACACCATATATTTT. Encoded protein: CASSEESGSGNTIYF.

This clonotype was seen repeatedly, ten times or more. The chain uses TRBV27 and TRBJ1-2, with D perhaps matching TRBD1 (5 bases). Germline CDR1 is MNHEY and CDR2 is SMNVEV (reference sequence). Deletions cut 6 bases from V and 8 bases from J, with 13 bases between. The CDR3 runs 12 residues. CDR3 region: CASSSGGSGYTF. In DNA form, the CDR3 reads TGTGCCAGCAGCTCCGGGGGATCCGGCTACACCTTC.

This clonotype was seen a few times. This sequence joins TRBV2 and TRBJ2-7, with D tentatively TRBD2 (6 bases). The CDR3 totals 14 residues. The V end was cut by 6 bases, the J end by 3 bases, with 15 bases between. In germline, CDR1 is SNHLY, CDR2 FYNNEI. The CDR3 DNA is TGTGCCAGCAGCCACGGAGGGTTCCACTACGAGCAGTACTTC. Amino acid sequence: CASSHGGFHYEQYF.

This clonotype was detected many times. The genes are TRBV19 and TRBJ1-1; a weak D match, TRBD1 (5 bases). The V and J ends lost 3 bases and 4 bases respectively, with 12 bases between them. Germline-derived CDR1 and CDR2 are LNHDA and SQIVND (reference sequence). The CDR3 extends over 14 amino acids. CDR3 sequence: CASSMDMGRTEAFF. The CDR3 DNA reads TGTGCCAGTAGTATGGATATGGGACGCACTGAAGCTTTCTTT.

This clonotype was recorded at least ten times. The rearrangement uses TRBV28 and TRBJ1-2, with D perhaps matching TRBD1 (5 bases). Germline V lookup: CDR1 MDHEN, CDR2 SYDVKM. Trimming removed 6 bases from V and 3 bases from J, with 14 bases in between. The CDR3 contains 14 residues. The CDR3 here is CASRMGVHYYGYTF. CDR3 nucleotide sequence: TGTGCCAGCAGGATGGGGGTTCACTACTATGGCTACACCTTC.

This clonotype was detected ten times or more. The rearrangement links TRBV6-4 to TRBJ1-2, with 9 bases fitting TRBD1. Germline V gives CDR1 MRHNA, CDR2 SNTAGT. V gave up 5 bases and J gave up 6 bases; unmatched junction bases: 16. This CDR3 has 17 residues. CDR3: CASSLSEPGQGRDGYTF. As DNA, the CDR3 is TGTGCCAGCAGTCTGTCGGAACCGGGACAGGGACGAGATGGCTACACCTTC.

This clonotype was counted many times. CDR3 region: CASSEGAGLATYEQYF. The CDR3 nucleotides are TGTGCCAGCAGTGAAGGAGCGGGACTAGCCACCTACGAGCAGTACTTC. This chain links TRBV6-1 with TRBJ2-7; 9 nucleotides align to TRBD2. The CDR3 covers 16 residues. V lost 1 base, J lost 2 bases, and 6 bases stayed unmatched. Per the germline V gene, CDR1 is MNHNS and CDR2 is SASEGT.

Ten or more counts support this clonotype. J is TRBJ2-3 and V is TRBV24-1; D is undetermined. V lost 5 bases and J 5 bases, leaving 4 bases between the germline ends. The CDR3 sequence is 11 residues long. Germline loops: CDR1 KGHDR, CDR2 SFDVKD. The CDR3: CATSVIDTQYF. DNA of the CDR3: TGTGCCACCAGTGTAATAGATACGCAGTATTTT.

This clonotype was detected ten times or more. The gene calls are TRBV29-1 and TRBJ2-5, with 8 bases lining up with TRBD1. The junction had 2 bases not matched to a gene; V was cut back by 6 bases and J by 5 bases. The CDR3 sequence is 11 residues long. CDR1 is SQVTM and CDR2 is ANQGSEA in the germline V gene. The CDR3: CSVDRVETQYF. The CDR3 DNA follows: TGCAGCGTGGACAGGGTCGAGACCCAGTACTTC. The full variable domain, with the rest looked up from reference TRBV29-1 and TRBJ2-5, is SAVISQKPSRDICQRGTSLTIQCQVDSQVTMMFWYRQQPGQSLTLIATANQGSEATYESGFVIDKFPISRPNLTFSTLTVSNMSPEDSSIYLCSVDRVETQYFGPGTRLLVL.

The chain is built from TRBV3-1 and TRBJ2-7; 9 positions agree with TRBD2. Germline V gene lookup returns CDR1 LGHDT and CDR2 YNNKEL (reference sequence). With 3 bases clipped from V and 3 bases from J, the junction kept 9 bases outside the gene matches. This CDR3 has 16 residues. The CDR3, as DNA: TGTGCCAGCAGCCACATTAGCGGGGGAAAAGTCTACGAGCAGTACTTC. Encoded protein: CASSHISGGKVYEQYF.

This clonotype was observed at least ten times. CDR3 in amino acids: CASTPSGQGDTEAFF. The DNA for the CDR3 is TGTGCCAGCACCCCCTCTGGACAGGGAGACACTGAAGCTTTCTTT. The rearrangement joins TRBV6-5 to TRBJ1-1; 8 nucleotides match TRBD1. The CDR3 spans 15 residues. V lost 7 bases, J lost 3 bases, and 10 bases stayed unmatched. The V gene's germline CDR1 is MNHEY and CDR2 SVGAGI.

This clonotype was counted a few times. V usage is TRBV6-1 and J usage is TRBJ2-7; D might be TRBD2 (6 bases). Germline lookup yields CDR1 MNHNS and CDR2 SASEGT. This CDR3 spans 13 amino acids. V was trimmed by 7 bases and J by 2 bases, leaving 12 bases between them. DNA of the CDR3: TGTGCCAGCATAGGCGGGATCCCCTACGAGCAGTACTTC. Translation gives CASIGGIPYEQYF.

This clonotype appeared once. The J gene is TRBJ1-2, the V gene TRBV5-6, with no clear D. The CDR3 contains 12 residues. Germline assignment: CDR1 SGHDT and CDR2 YYEEEE. V was pared by 1 base and J by 6 bases, with 7 bases between. The CDR3 loop is CASSLTLDGYTF. The CDR3 DNA sequence: TGTGCCAGCAGCTTGACCCTTGATGGCTACACCTTC.

This clonotype has a count of ten or more. V gene TRBV29-1 combines with J gene TRBJ2-7; TRBD1 agrees at 9 bases. This CDR3 region has 12 residues. Trimming at V came to 7 bases and at J to 5 bases, leaving 6 bases not matched to a gene. Germline CDR1 reads SQVTM; CDR2 reads ANQGSEA. The CDR3 DNA reads TGCAGCGCGACAGGGGGAAAAGACGAGCAGTACTTC. This gives the protein CSATGGKDEQYF.

This clonotype has just a few counts. This chain links TRBV20-1 with TRBJ2-7; 7 bases fit TRBD1. The germline V gene encodes CDR1 DFQATT and CDR2 SNEGSKA (reference sequence). Unmatched junction bases numbered 6, after V lost 1 base and J lost 0 bases. This CDR3 region has 15 residues. CDR3 residues: CSARGLDRNSYEQYF. The DNA of the CDR3 is TGCAGTGCTAGAGGCTTGGACAGGAACTCCTACGAGCAGTACTTC.

This clonotype has just a few counts. V gene TRBV4-1 combines with J gene TRBJ1-1, with D possibly being TRBD1 (6 bases). V was shortened by 5 bases and J by 5 bases, with 18 bases between the two germline ends. This CDR3 is built from 15 residues. Per the germline V gene, CDR1 is MGHRA and CDR2 is YSYEKL. In DNA form, the CDR3 reads TGCGCCAGCAGCGATCGCTCGCGGGGGCTTACTGAAGCTTTCTTT. Amino acids: CASSDRSRGLTEAFF.

In its sample, this clonotype was seen many times. This rearrangement joins TRBV6-2 or TRBV6-3 to TRBJ1-3, with D possibly matching TRBD1 (6 bases). The CDR3 covers 15 residues. The germline V gene encodes CDR1 MNHEY and CDR2 SVGEGT. Trimming removed 2 bases from V and 2 bases from J, with 10 bases in between. The CDR3: CASSYGTTTGNTIYF. CDR3 sequence (DNA): TGTGCCAGCAGTTACGGGACAACGACTGGAAACACCATATATTTT.

This clonotype was picked up many times. The rearrangement joins TRBV27 to TRBJ2-7; possibly TRBD1 for D (5 bases). The V end was cut by 0 bases, the J end by 9 bases, with 9 bases between. Germline V gene data show CDR1 as MNHEY and CDR2 as SMNVEV (reference sequence). CDR3 length equals 12 residues. CDR3 region: CASSLSVGRQYF. The CDR3 DNA follows: TGTGCCAGCAGTTTATCCGTGGGGCGGCAGTACTTC.

The chain joins TRBV7-2 to TRBJ1-1; TRBD1 might be the D (6 bases). Germline-derived CDR1 and CDR2 are SGHTA and FQGNSA. The CDR3 contains 16 residues. V lost 0 bases, J lost 2 bases, and 13 bases lay in between. Here the CDR3 DNA reads TGTGCCAGCAGCTTAGCATTGGGACAACGTAACACTGAAGCTTTCTTT. Translating it yields CASSLALGQRNTEAFF.

V gene TRBV6-5 combines with J gene TRBJ2-2, with TRBD2 identical over 12 bases. This CDR3 spans 16 amino acids. CDR1 MNHEY and CDR2 SVGAGI come from the germline V gene. J lost 4 bases, V lost 4 bases, and 4 bases had no gene match. CDR3 residues: CASSWASGGGTGELFF. In DNA form, the CDR3 reads TGTGCCAGCAGTTGGGCTAGCGGGGGGGGCACCGGGGAGCTGTTTTTT.

This clonotype has a count of ten or more. The chain recombines TRBV19 with TRBJ1-2; D is perhaps TRBD1 (5 bases). The CDR3 extends over 15 amino acids. Trimming removed 8 bases at V and 5 bases at J, with 21 bases between. Germline assignment: CDR1 LNHDA and CDR2 SQIVND (reference sequence). CDR3 loop: CASLRAGDQSYGYTF. The CDR3 bases are TGTGCCAGTCTCCGGGCGGGGGATCAGAGTTATGGCTACACCTTC.

This clonotype occurred many times. The rearrangement uses TRBV6-2 or TRBV6-3 and TRBJ1-2; 9 bases match TRBD1. This CDR3 is 17 amino acids long. The germline V gene encodes CDR1 MNHEY and CDR2 SVGEGT. J gave up 6 bases and V 6 bases, and 17 bases lay outside the gene matches. In DNA form, the CDR3 reads TGTGCCAGCAGCTCACGGGGCCCGGGACAGGGAGTAGATGGCTACACCTTC. Protein: CASSSRGPGQGVDGYTF.